This passage covers 28 T cell receptor beta chains from one sample sequenced in a study of technical replicates of blood from a handful of donors. The assay was immunoSEQ multiplex PCR, and TCRdb's table has in-frame clones only and misses some. The sample shows approximately 51,000 clones, around 95% of them seen only once. The specimen was PBMCs. The receptors shown here come from a human donor in good health. Some clones in this sample may be carry-over from other donors' samples.

The V and J genes are TRBV5-4 and TRBJ2-1, with 8 bases identical to TRBD2. Germline assignment: CDR1 SGHNT and CDR2 YYREEE (reference sequence). The junction had 9 bases not matched to a gene; V was cut back by 2 bases and J by 5 bases. This CDR3 spans 16 amino acids. The CDR3 coding sequence is TGTGCCAGCAGCTTCGCTGGCGGGGGGCCAGACAATGAGCAGTTCTTC. It codes for CASSFAGGGPDNEQFF.

V usage is TRBV19 and J usage is TRBJ1-2; 7 bases agree with TRBD1. Germline V gene lookup returns CDR1 LNHDA and CDR2 SQIVND (reference sequence). Germline trimming cut 5 bases from V and 2 bases from J; bases unmatched to any gene: 8. The CDR3 covers 15 residues. The CDR3 loop reads CASSVPTGENYGYTF. CDR3 DNA: TGTGCCAGTAGTGTCCCTACAGGGGAAAACTATGGCTACACCTTC.

The chain employs TRBV5-1 and TRBJ2-5, with D unresolved. Germline V gene lookup returns CDR1 SGHRS and CDR2 YFSETQ. With 0 bases removed from V and 4 bases from J, the gap between germline ends came to 13 bases. The CDR3 sequence is 15 residues long. The CDR3 nucleotides read TGCGCCAGCAGCTTGGCGTTTGGCCAGTCAGAGACCCAGTACTTC. As protein: CASSLAFGQSETQYF. The full variable domain, rest sourced from reference TRBV5-1 and TRBJ2-5, is KAGVTQTPRYLIKTRGQQVTLSCSPISGHRSVSWYQQTPGQGLQFLFEYFSETQRNKGNFPGRFSGRQFSNSRSEMNVSTLELGDSALYLCASSLAFGQSETQYFGPGTRLLVL.

The V call is TRBV19, the J call TRBJ1-2; 8 nucleotides agree with TRBD1. In germline, CDR1 is LNHDA, CDR2 SQIVND (reference sequence). The J segment lost 7 bases and the V segment lost 5 bases, leaving 9 bases of the junction unmatched. The CDR3 totals 14 residues. The CDR3 coding sequence is TGTGCCAGTAGTCTGACAGGGGATGGATTTGGCTACACCTTC. This encodes CASSLTGDGFGYTF. Full variable domain (outside the CDR3, taken from reference TRBV19 and TRBJ1-2): DGGITQSPKYLFRKEGQNVTLSCEQNLNHDAMYWYRQDPGQGLRLIYYSQIVNDFQKGDIAEGYSVSREKKESFPLTVTSAQKNPTAFYLCASSLTGDGFGYTFGSGTRLTVV.

This rearrangement joins TRBV5-5 to TRBJ2-2, with 7 bases matching TRBD1. This CDR3 has 15 amino acids. Unmatched junction bases numbered 4, after V lost 4 bases and J lost 1 base. Germline lookup yields CDR1 SGHKS and CDR2 YYEKEE (reference sequence). Written as DNA, the CDR3 is TGTGCCAGCAGCACGGGGACAGAGAACACCGGGGAGCTGTTTTTT. It encodes CASSTGTENTGELFF.

This chain uses TRBV7-2 with TRBJ2-1, with D possibly matching TRBD2 (6 bases). In germline, CDR1 is SGHTA, CDR2 FQGNSA. This CDR3 contains 14 residues. V was trimmed by 2 bases and J by 15 bases, leaving 20 bases between them. The CDR3 protein is CASSLRPTRLGLFF. The CDR3 region has the DNA TGTGCCAGCAGCTTAAGACCGACAAGACTAGGACTGTTCTTC. The full variable domain, in which reference TRBV7-2 and TRBJ2-1 provide the parts outside the CDR3, is GAGVSQSPSNKVTEKGKDVELRCDPISGHTALYWYRQSLGQGLEFLIYFQGNSAPDKSGLPSDRFSAERTGGSVSTLTIQRTQQEDSAVYLCASSLRPTRLGLFFGPGTRLTVL.

This clone was counted a single time. The gene calls are TRBV18 and TRBJ1-2; 10 nucleotides align to TRBD1. CDR1 and CDR2 from the germline V gene are KGHSH and LQKENI. The CDR3 totals 14 residues. V was clipped by 3 bases and J by 3 bases; unmatched bases: 1. The CDR3 here is CASSPGTGDYGYTF. The CDR3 DNA sequence: TGTGCCAGCTCACCTGGGACAGGGGACTATGGCTACACCTTC.

The chain couples TRBV18 to TRBJ1-2, with D perhaps TRBD1 (5 bases). V dropped 4 bases and J dropped 4 bases, with 10 bases sitting between them. The V gene's germline CDR1 is KGHSH and CDR2 LQKENI. CDR3 length equals 13 residues. The CDR3 reads CASSLDSTYGYTF. CDR3 sequence (DNA): TGTGCCAGCTCACTTGACAGCACCTATGGCTACACCTTC.

V is TRBV27 and J is TRBJ2-7, with D perhaps matching TRBD1 (5 bases). Germline V gene lookup returns CDR1 MNHEY and CDR2 SMNVEV (reference sequence). V dropped 4 bases and J dropped 6 bases, with 13 bases sitting between them. This CDR3 is built from 13 residues. CDR3 residues: CASSSGPALEQYF. DNA of the CDR3: TGTGCCAGCAGTTCAGGGCCAGCACTCGAGCAGTACTTC.

The chain combines TRBV6-5 with TRBJ1-1; D remains ambiguous. In germline, CDR1 is MNHEY, CDR2 SVGAGI. This CDR3 comprises 15 residues. Trimming pared 4 bases from V and 5 bases from J, leaving 17 bases between. The CDR3 protein is CASSSAGAEGTEAFF. In DNA, the CDR3 is TGTGCCAGCAGTTCGGCCGGAGCTGAAGGAACTGAAGCTTTCTTT.

The chain uses TRBV5-1 and TRBJ2-1, with 9 bases identical to TRBD1. Germline CDR1 is SGHRS and CDR2 is YFSETQ. The CDR3 extends over 15 amino acids. The junction had 2 bases not matched to a gene; V was cut back by 0 bases and J by 4 bases. The CDR3 loop reads CASSLVGQGYNEQFF. CDR3 bases: TGCGCCAGCAGCTTGGTGGGACAGGGATACAATGAGCAGTTCTTC.

The chain joins TRBV5-1 to TRBJ1-4; no clear D. Trimming pared 1 base from V and 8 bases from J, leaving 15 bases between. Germline V gene lookup returns CDR1 SGHRS and CDR2 YFSETQ. The CDR3 has 15 amino acids. The CDR3 nucleotides read TGCGCCAGCAGCTTGACGCCCGCCCTTACAGAAAAACTGTTTTTT. Protein product: CASSLTPALTEKLFF. The full variable domain, its missing parts supplied by reference TRBV5-1 and TRBJ1-4, is KAGVTQTPRYLIKTRGQQVTLSCSPISGHRSVSWYQQTPGQGLQFLFEYFSETQRNKGNFPGRFSGRQFSNSRSEMNVSTLELGDSALYLCASSLTPALTEKLFFGSGTQLSVL.

The chain joins TRBV28 to TRBJ2-1, with 12 bases fitting TRBD2. The germline gives CDR1 MDHEN, CDR2 SYDVKM. The CDR3 has 15 amino acids. V lost 6 bases, J lost 7 bases, and 7 bases stayed unmatched. The CDR3 region has the DNA TGTGCCAGCAGGCCGACTAGCGGGAGAGCAAATGAGCAGTTCTTC. This encodes CASRPTSGRANEQFF.

The chain has TRBV7-8 and TRBJ2-1, with TRBD2 matching 7 bases. Germline CDR1 SGHVS, CDR2 FQNEAQ. V lost 5 bases, J lost 7 bases, and 17 bases stayed unmatched. The CDR3 runs 17 residues. The CDR3 protein is CASSPRRALERGNEQFF. CDR3 coding DNA: TGTGCCAGCAGCCCCCGTAGGGCCCTTGAGCGGGGAAATGAGCAGTTCTTC. Full variable domain (outside the CDR3, taken from reference TRBV7-8 and TRBJ2-1): GAGVSQSPRYKVAKRGQDVALRCDPISGHVSLFWYQQALGQGPEFLTYFQNEAQLDKSGLPSDRFFAERPEGSVSTLKIQRTQQEDSAVYLCASSPRRALERGNEQFFGPGTRLTVL.

V gene TRBV18 combines with J gene TRBJ1-2; weak D call: TRBD1 (5 bases). Germline values: CDR1 KGHSH, CDR2 LQKENI. Trimming took 3 bases from V and 6 from J, leaving 14 bases between them. CDR3 length: 14 amino acids. CDR3: CASSPGWEGDGYTF. As DNA, the CDR3 is TGTGCCAGCTCACCGGGCTGGGAAGGGGATGGCTACACCTTC.

This clone was seen a single time. The chain couples TRBV6-5 to TRBJ1-6, with 7 bases fitting TRBD1. CDR1 and CDR2 from the germline V gene are MNHEY and SVGAGI. V was clipped by 6 bases and J by 7 bases; unmatched bases: 6. The CDR3 is 14 residues long. The CDR3 sequence is CASSPGTENSPLHF. The CDR3 DNA is TGTGCCAGCAGCCCCGGGACAGAAAATTCACCCCTCCACTTT.

The chain joins TRBV2 to TRBJ2-7; TRBD1 aligns across 9 bases. Trimming took 6 bases from V and 3 from J; bases not matched to a gene: 15. The CDR3 has 17 amino acids. Germline-derived CDR1 and CDR2 are SNHLY and FYNNEI. The CDR3 region has the DNA TGTGCCAGCAGGGCGGGGACAGGGCCGGTTCGGGGCTACGAGCAGTACTTC. This sequence encodes CASRAGTGPVRGYEQYF.

V is TRBV5-4 and J is TRBJ2-2, with 9 bases aligning to TRBD1. V gave up 4 bases and J gave up 6 bases; unmatched junction bases: 7. This CDR3 has 15 residues. CDR1 and CDR2 from the germline V gene are SGHNT and YYREEE (reference sequence). Here the CDR3 reads CASSLEGQGSGELFF. The CDR3 nucleotides read TGTGCCAGCAGCCTCGAGGGACAGGGCTCCGGGGAGCTGTTTTTT.

CDR3 nucleotide sequence: TGCGCCAGCGGAGGTGGGGGCGCTGGGAACACTGAAGCTTTCTTT. Its protein product is CASGGGGAGNTEAFF. The V gene is TRBV23-1, the J gene TRBJ1-1; possible D gene TRBD1, 6 bases. TRBV23-1 is placed among ORFs of uncertain function. The CDR3 contains 15 residues. V was clipped by 8 bases and J by 1 base, with 17 bases between them.

CDR3 in amino acids: CASSLGHRGSNQPQHF. CDR3 in DNA: TGTGCCAGCAGCTTAGGACACAGGGGAAGCAATCAGCCCCAGCATTTT. The chain has TRBV7-2 and TRBJ1-5; 7 bases are a match to TRBD1. The CDR3 contains 16 residues. Germline-derived CDR1 and CDR2 are SGHTA and FQGNSA. The junction had 4 bases not matched to a gene; V was cut back by 1 base and J by 1 base.

The gene calls are TRBV4-3 and TRBJ1-2; tentative D call: TRBD1 (5 bases). The germline gives CDR1 LGHNA, CDR2 YSLEER. V lost 1 base to trimming and J lost 4 bases, with 16 bases between them. This CDR3 contains 16 residues. This CDR3 is CASSQGGGTSLYGYTF. Here the CDR3 DNA reads TGCGCCAGCAGCCAAGGGGGAGGGACGTCCCTCTATGGCTACACCTTC.

This clone showed up just a few times. This chain joins TRBV7-8 and TRBJ2-2; possibly TRBD1 for D (5 bases). CDR1 is SGHVS and CDR2 is FQNEAQ in the germline V gene. The CDR3 spans 13 residues. Trimming shortened V by 3 bases and J by 7 bases, and 9 bases separated the two germline ends. The CDR3 here is CASSLGPFGELFF. In nucleotides, the CDR3 is TGTGCCAGCAGCTTGGGGCCCTTCGGGGAGCTGTTTTTT.

This chain connects TRBV7-2 to TRBJ2-7, with D perhaps matching TRBD1 (6 bases). Germline V CDR1 and CDR2: SGHTA, FQGNSA. The CDR3 consists of 13 residues. V shed 5 bases and J shed 4 bases, with 12 bases lying between them. This CDR3 reads CASSTGTKYEQYF. For the CDR3, the DNA is TGTGCCAGCAGCACCGGGACAAAATACGAGCAGTACTTC.

The chain recombines TRBV2 with TRBJ2-4, with 10 bases that match TRBD2. The germline CDR1 and CDR2 sequences are SNHLY and FYNNEI. The CDR3 length is 19 residues. Trimming took 8 bases from V and 1 from J; bases not matched to a gene: 17. CDR3 bases: TGTGCCAGCCTAACATGGCTAGCGGGAGTCAACCTTGCCAAAAACATTCAGTACTTC. Translation gives CASLTWLAGVNLAKNIQYF.

The rearrangement links TRBV13 to TRBJ2-7, with 7 bases identical to TRBD2. The CDR3 sequence is 14 residues long. CDR1 PRHDT and CDR2 FYEKMQ come from the germline V gene (reference sequence). V lost 6 bases, J lost 7 bases, and 12 bases stayed unmatched. CDR3 sequence reads: CASRMGGTLEEQYF. The CDR3 region has the DNA TGTGCCAGCAGGATGGGAGGGACCCTGGAAGAGCAGTACTTC.

The chain links TRBV11-3 to TRBJ2-1, with 9 bases aligning to TRBD2. This CDR3 comprises 16 residues. V shed 7 bases and J 8 bases; nucleotides not matched to a gene: 15. CDR1 and CDR2 (germline): SGHNT, YENEEA. CDR3 in DNA: TGTGCCAGCATATTTTGTGGTAGCGGGGGTTACTATGAGCAGTTCTTC. It specifies CASIFCGSGGYYEQFF.

The chain combines TRBV5-1 with TRBJ2-2, with 9 bases matching TRBD2. CDR3 length: 17 residues. With V trimmed by 4 bases and J by 4 bases, 11 bases remained unmatched. Per the germline V gene, CDR1 is SGHRS and CDR2 is YFSETQ. The CDR3 region has the DNA TGCGCCAGCAGCGCCACTAGCGGGCGTTCCGGCACCGGGGAGCTGTTTTTT. Translation: CASSATSGRSGTGELFF.

The genes are TRBV10-1 and TRBJ2-1, with a tentative D call TRBD2 (7 bases). The V gene lost 11 bases and the J gene lost 7 bases, with 21 bases spanning the gap. The CDR3 spans 14 residues. Looked up from germline, CDR1 is WNHNN and CDR2 is SYGVQD (reference sequence). The CDR3 DNA reads as TGCGCCGGGGGCAAAGGGGGGGGCCTAAATGAGCAGTTCTTC. Translated, it gives CAGGKGGGLNEQFF.